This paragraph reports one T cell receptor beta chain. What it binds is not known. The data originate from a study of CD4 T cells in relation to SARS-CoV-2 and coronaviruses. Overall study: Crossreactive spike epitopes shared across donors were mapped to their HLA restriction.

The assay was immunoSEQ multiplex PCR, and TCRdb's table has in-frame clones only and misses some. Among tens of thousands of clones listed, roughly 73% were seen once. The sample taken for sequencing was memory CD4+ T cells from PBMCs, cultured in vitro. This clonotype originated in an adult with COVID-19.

This CDR3 reads CASSPRLAGVSGELFF. CDR3 coding DNA: TGTGCCAGCAGCCCCCGACTAGCGGGAGTATCCGGGGAGCTGTTTTTT. This chain joins TRBV9 and TRBJ2-2, with 12 bases matching TRBD2. Germline CDR1 and CDR2: SGDLS and YYNGEE. The CDR3 is 16 residues long. V gave up 4 bases and J gave up 6 bases; unmatched junction bases: 7.